What follows describes a single T cell receptor (beta chain). Its antigen is as yet unknown. CDR3 size: 8 residues. V was clipped by 1 base and J by 11 bases, with 2 bases between them. Germline CDR1 is SQVTM and CDR2 is ANQGSEA. Repertoires were generated with immunoSEQ multiplex PCR, while TCRdb's copy carries only in-frame clones and drops some. The sample has some 120,000 clones; around nine tenths are singletons. The data were taken from a study of cytomegalovirus exposure and HLA in healthy donors. Study-level results: The study flagged about 150 TCR beta chains as cytomegalovirus-associated.

This receptor was obtained from a man in his thirties or forties in good health and CMV-seronegative. J is TRBJ1-1 and V is TRBV29-1, with no clear D. The sample taken for sequencing was PBMCs. The CDR3 bases are TGCAGCGTTGAAGCGGCTTTCTTT. Translating gives CSVEAAFF.